What follows are 10 T cell receptor beta chains derived from one specimen sequenced in a study of blood T cell repertoires in COVID-19. The repertoire was sequenced with immunoSEQ multiplex PCR; TCRdb's copy has only in-frame clones and lacks some. This table holds a few hundred thousand clones, roughly 90% found once. Sequenced input: PBMCs or T cells enriched from blood (not recorded which). Receptor source: a woman aged 25 to 45 who had been exposed to COVID-19.

The chain combines TRBV12-5 with TRBJ1-2; a possible D gene is TRBD1 (6 bases). The CDR3 loop spans 14 amino acids. Trimming removed 2 bases at V and 4 bases at J, with 11 bases between. Germline V gene lookup returns CDR1 LGHNT and CDR2 FRNRAP. In DNA form, the CDR3 reads TGTGCTAGTGGTTTGCTCGGACAGTTCTATGGCTACACCTTC. Translation gives CASGLLGQFYGYTF.

The chain employs TRBV9 and TRBJ1-2, with a possible D match to TRBD1 (5 bases). CDR3 length: 13 amino acids. V shed 2 bases and J shed 8 bases, with 13 bases lying between them. In germline, CDR1 is SGDLS, CDR2 YYNGEE. The CDR3: CASSVGQGDGYTF. As DNA, the CDR3 is TGTGCCAGCAGCGTGGGCCAGGGTGACGGCTACACCTTC.

V gene TRBV30 combines with J gene TRBJ2-5; a possible D gene is TRBD2 (5 bases). CDR1 and CDR2 from the germline V gene are GTSNPN and SVGIG (reference sequence). The CDR3 loop spans 14 amino acids. Trimming removed 1 base from V and 1 base from J, with 10 bases in between. The CDR3 DNA is TGTGCCTGGAGTGCGGGGAGTAGCCAAGAGACCCAGTACTTC. Translation gives CAWSAGSSQETQYF.

The rearrangement uses TRBV6-6 and TRBJ1-2, with D perhaps TRBD1 (5 bases). CDR1 and CDR2 from the germline V gene are MNHNY and SVGAGI (reference sequence). This CDR3 comprises 13 residues. The V and J ends lost 2 bases and 6 bases respectively, with 10 bases between them. The CDR3 DNA sequence: TGTGCCAGCAGTTACACGGCAGGGAATGGCTACACCTTC. Protein product: CASSYTAGNGYTF.

Comment on this clone: The same CDR3 is also encoded by other DNA sequences in this sample. The chain links TRBV5-1 to TRBJ1-4, with 8 bases identical to TRBD1. Germline CDR1 reads SGHRS; CDR2 reads YFSETQ. After removal of 4 bases from V and 0 bases from J, the junction contained 2 bases not matched to a gene. This CDR3 has 15 amino acids. This CDR3 is CASSLDRATNEKLFF. CDR3 nucleotides: TGCGCCAGCAGCCTGGACAGGGCAACTAATGAAAAACTGTTTTTT.

The CDR3 DNA sequence: TGCGCCAGCAGCTCTCCAGGGTACGGCTACACCTTC. Protein: CASSSPGYGYTF. The chain carries TRBV5-1 and TRBJ1-2, with D perhaps TRBD1 (5 bases). Trimming left V 3 bases short and J 8 bases short, with 11 bases between. The CDR3 loop spans 12 amino acids. CDR1 SGHRS and CDR2 YFSETQ come from the germline V gene. The whole variable domain, filled in from reference TRBV5-1 and TRBJ1-2, reads KAGVTQTPRYLIKTRGQQVTLSCSPISGHRSVSWYQQTPGQGLQFLFEYFSETQRNKGNFPGRFSGRQFSNSRSEMNVSTLELGDSALYLCASSSPGYGYTFGSGTRLTVV.

The chain is built from TRBV7-3 and TRBJ1-1; 9 bases agree with TRBD1. The V gene's germline CDR1 is SGHTA and CDR2 FQGTGA. The V segment lost 6 bases and the J segment 5 bases; nucleotides outside the gene matches: 10. The CDR3 contains 15 residues. CDR3 DNA: TGTGCCAGCAGTACGACACAGGGGGCGCGGACTGAAGCTTTCTTT. It specifies CASSTTQGARTEAFF.

V gene TRBV2 combines with J gene TRBJ1-5; D gene unclear. Looked up from germline, CDR1 is SNHLY and CDR2 is FYNNEI. V was pared by 3 bases and J by 5 bases, with 8 bases between. CDR3 length: 13 amino acids. DNA for the CDR3: TGTGCCAGCAGTGATGGGAGAGATCAGCCCCAGCATTTT. This translates into CASSDGRDQPQHF. The whole variable domain, remainder taken from reference TRBV2 and TRBJ1-5, is EPEVTQTPSHQVTQMGQEVILRCVPISNHLYFYWYRQILGQKVEFLVSFYNNEISEKSEIFDDQFSVERPDGSNFTLKIRSTKLEDSAMYFCASSDGRDQPQHFGDGTRLSIL.

The J gene is TRBJ2-7, the V gene TRBV6-1; TRBD2 aligns across 8 bases. The length of the CDR3 is 16 residues. The germline gives CDR1 MNHNS, CDR2 SASEGT. V lost 3 bases, J lost 3 bases, and 10 bases stayed unmatched. Written as DNA, the CDR3 is TGTGCCAGCAGTGACAGCGCGGGTAGCGGGGACTACGAGCAGTACTTC. Translated, it gives CASSDSAGSGDYEQYF.

The rearrangement links TRBV30 to TRBJ1-2; the D gene is possibly TRBD1 (5 bases). The CDR3 sequence is 16 residues long. CDR1 is GTSNPN, CDR2 SVGIG, per germline (reference sequence). V was shortened by 0 bases and J by 8 bases, with 22 bases between the two germline ends. DNA of the CDR3: TGTGCCTGGAGTGTGGGGTTGGGACTAATAAGGGGCGGCTACACCTTC. Translating gives CAWSVGLGLIRGGYTF.